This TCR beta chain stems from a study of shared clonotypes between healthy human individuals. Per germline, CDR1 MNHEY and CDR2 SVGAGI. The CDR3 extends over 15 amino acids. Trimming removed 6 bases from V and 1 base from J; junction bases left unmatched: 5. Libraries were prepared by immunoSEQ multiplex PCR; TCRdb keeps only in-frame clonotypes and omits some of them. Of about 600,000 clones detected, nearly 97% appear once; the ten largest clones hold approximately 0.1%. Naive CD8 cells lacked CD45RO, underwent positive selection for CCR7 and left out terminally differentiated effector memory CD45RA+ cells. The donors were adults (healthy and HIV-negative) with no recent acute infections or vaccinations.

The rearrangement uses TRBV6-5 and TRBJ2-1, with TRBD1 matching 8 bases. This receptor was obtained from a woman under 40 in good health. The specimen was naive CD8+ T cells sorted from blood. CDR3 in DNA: TGTGCCAGCAGCCCCGACAGGGGATCCTACAATGAGCAGTTCTTC. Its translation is CASSPDRGSYNEQFF.